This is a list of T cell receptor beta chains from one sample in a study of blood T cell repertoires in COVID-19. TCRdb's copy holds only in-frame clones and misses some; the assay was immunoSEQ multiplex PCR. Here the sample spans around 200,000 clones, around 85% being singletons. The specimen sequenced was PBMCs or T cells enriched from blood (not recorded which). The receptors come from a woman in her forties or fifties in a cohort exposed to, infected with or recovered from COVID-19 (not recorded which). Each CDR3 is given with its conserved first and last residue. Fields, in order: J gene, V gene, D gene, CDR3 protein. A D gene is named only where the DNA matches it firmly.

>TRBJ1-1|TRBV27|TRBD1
CASSVAGGFGTEAFF
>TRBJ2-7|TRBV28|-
CASSTLGGGSPYEQYF
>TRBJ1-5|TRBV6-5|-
CASSSQGQGNQPQHF
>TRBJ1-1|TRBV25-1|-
CASMETMNTEAFF
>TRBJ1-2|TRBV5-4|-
CASSLNRDGGYTF
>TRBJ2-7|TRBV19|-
CASSIIRDGSSYEQYF
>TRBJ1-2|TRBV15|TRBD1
CATRAGQGNYGYTF
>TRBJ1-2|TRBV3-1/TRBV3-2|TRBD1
CASSRGTATSNYGYTF
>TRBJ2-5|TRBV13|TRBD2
CASSLALAGGQKTQYF
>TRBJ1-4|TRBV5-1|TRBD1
CASSPGTGNTNEKLFF
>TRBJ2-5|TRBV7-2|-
CASSLDNSQETQYF
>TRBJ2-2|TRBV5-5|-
CASSFGQLTGELFF
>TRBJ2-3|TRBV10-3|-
CAISEITDTQYF
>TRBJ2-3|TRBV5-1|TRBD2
CASSQRLAGGFADTQYF
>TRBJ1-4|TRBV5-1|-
CASSLALGGPNEKLFF
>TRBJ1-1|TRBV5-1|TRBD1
CASSLQGQNTEAFF
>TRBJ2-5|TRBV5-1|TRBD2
CASSFLAEQETQYF
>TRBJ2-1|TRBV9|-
CASSRYAGEQFF
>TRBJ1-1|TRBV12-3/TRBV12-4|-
CASSRRGGPEAFF
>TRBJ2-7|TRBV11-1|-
CASNSRASGDEQYF
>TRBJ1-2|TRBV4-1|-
CASSQEDSQGGYTF
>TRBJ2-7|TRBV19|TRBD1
CASSKTGTGLYEQYF
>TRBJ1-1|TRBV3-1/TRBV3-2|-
CASSHNGGVGRIEAFF
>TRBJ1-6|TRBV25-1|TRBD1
CASSSNTGGYNSPLHF
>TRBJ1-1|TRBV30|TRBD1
CAWNRAQGASINTEAFF
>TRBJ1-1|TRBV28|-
CASSLWRARNTEAFF
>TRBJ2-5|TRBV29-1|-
CSAGLRETQYF
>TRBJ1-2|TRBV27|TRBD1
CASSFAGGDNYGYTF
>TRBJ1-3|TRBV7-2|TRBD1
CASSFDRVNTIYF
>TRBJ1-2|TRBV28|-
CASRRTAINYGYTF
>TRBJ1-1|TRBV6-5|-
CASSYDYRLNTEAFF
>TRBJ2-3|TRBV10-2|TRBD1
CASSGDRGTPDTQYF
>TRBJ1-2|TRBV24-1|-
CATSDLIYSNYGYTF